This T cell receptor (beta chain) was recovered during a study of cytomegalovirus exposure and HLA in healthy donors (dated by TCRdb to 2015 to 2018). Background on the whole study: According to an earlier analysis of 450 to 650 of the donors, 200 million or so T cells yielded roughly 110 million unique TCR beta sequences and about 300 Gb of sequence data. An early release covering around 630 HLA-typed donors comprised about 300 gigabases of sequencing data and around 85 million unique TCR sequences. Of the 300 to 500 genotyped donors, more than 75% were placed in the genetic ancestry cluster associated with self-reported Caucasian donors. The study was designed to test whether signatures of past pathogen exposure could be identified by cataloging public T cell receptors. The T cell repertoires of 666 subjects were profiled by immunosequencing and related to cytomegalovirus serostatus. Besides the first cohort of more than 650 subjects, a separate validation cohort made up of over a hundred different subjects was used. High-throughput TCR immunosequencing, statistical association of individual TCRs with disease status, and machine learning were combined to predict cytomegalovirus infection status. A later analysis re-analyzed previously published TCR beta repertoires from approximately 670 donors and added high-resolution HLA genotyping to study TCR occurrence patterns. Rather than using new phenotypic data, the later analysis identified candidate immune exposures from TCR beta sequences and from how often those sequences occurred across donors. An earlier analysis of 587 of the donors used high-throughput TCR beta sequencing to judge whether each TCR beta V gene segment behaved as functional or pseudogenic. Donor age, sex, ethnicity and CMV serostatus were collected together with the repertoire data. Genome-wide SNP genotypes for about 65% of the roughly 670 donors were used in a later genetic analysis, which treated that subset as a discovery cohort. Every discovery cohort repertoire had been produced on one sequencing platform. Class I and class II HLA loci were covered by the typing at four-digit resolution. Typing coverage differed by locus: A, B, C, DRB1 and DQB1 were typed in roughly 620-640 donors, DQA1 in roughly 510, DPA1 in around 580, and DPB1 in 400 to 480. A handful of DR-DQ haplotypes were handled as single units for association and clustering because linkage in the cohort was strong. Among 300 to 500 genotyped donors of the cohort, an average of approximately 200,000 unique TCR beta nucleotide sequences was sequenced per donor, of which about 19% were non-productive. Overall study outcomes, separate from this receptor: In an earlier analysis of several hundred of the donors, most TCR beta V segments were observed in productive rearrangements about 90% or about 30% of the time, broadly matching IMGT annotations. The classifier was reported to diagnose cytomegalovirus status with high specificity and sensitivity in both the original cohort and the validation cohort. According to a later genetic analysis, donors in an Asian-associated ancestry cluster had fewer N-insertions in productive TCRs than the roughly 700-donor mean. Several of the top co-occurrence clusters appeared to be linked to parvovirus B19, influenza, CMV and Epstein-Barr virus, according to a later analysis. Correlated functional status among segregating V segments might be attributable to linkage disequilibrium, but an unknown experimental factor could not be ruled out. In this cohort, only TCR beta chains were sequenced, and detectable features were limited by the absence of alpha or paired-chain data. Most TCR sequences were seen in very few donors, while some public TCRs were found in many individuals. In a later analysis, HLA-associated TCR beta chains showed more clonal expansion and lower generation probabilities than non-associated chains that were equally common. In vitro tests confirmed that three of the cytomegalovirus-associated TCR beta chains recognize cytomegalovirus antigens. At a false discovery rate of 0.05, a later analysis linked approximately 18,000 TCR beta sequences to specific HLA alleles. A cluster of highly shared sequence variants was judged likely to represent a technical artifact of the sequencing pipeline. Because counts were too low, seventeen rarely observed V segments, including chromosome 9 orphons, were excluded from the earlier analysis of around 590 of the donors. When HLA alleles, especially DR and DQ, strongly co-occurred, TCR associations were difficult to assign to individual alleles. A later analysis found that TCR association rates varied across HLA loci, with DRB1 alleles showing the most associated TCRs and HLA-C alleles the fewest. A later genetic analysis associated a missense DCLRE1C variant with V-gene and J-gene trimming of TCR beta chains, and an independent cohort replicated the association. A further reported finding was that TCR beta sequences accurately predicted the HLA-A and HLA-B alleles for most subjects in the first cohort. According to the authors, the approach could potentially be generalized to other disease states and immunological phenotypes. Because HLA typing was unavailable for some donors at each locus, only the typed subset was used in association tests. In the study, some 160 TCR beta chains were listed as associated with cytomegalovirus. Roughly uniform sequencing depth across donors was assumed in presence/absence analyses, although this assumption may not hold. CMV serostatus was the only immune exposure information available for the cohort. According to a later analysis, most CMV-associated TCR beta chains appeared to be HLA-restricted, and the HLA associations seemed to be driven largely by CMV exposure.

Worth noting for this clone: It has no known antigen specificity. Germline is not matched at one junction end, which may reflect a read error.

The library relied on the immunoSEQ multiplex PCR assay. The multiplex PCR relied on a mix of 60 forward primers for TCR Vbeta segments and 13 reverse primers for TCR Jbeta segments. Amplification of the CDR3 region of rearranged TCR beta genes was performed with a multiplex PCR assay on genomic DNA. On the Illumina HiSeq System, the amplified TCR beta libraries were sequenced as 87-base-pair reads. Under the source paper's analysis protocol: A later analysis counted tens of millions of unique TCR beta chains across the 550 to 700 repertoires, and some 11 million of these chains were shared by at least two donors. To remove PCR and sequencing errors, raw reads were error-corrected and collapsed into unique sequences using a nearest-neighbor algorithm that merged closely related sequences. V, D and J gene segments were assigned by aligning CDR3 sequences to IMGT reference sequences. For a sequence to be retained, a match of at least six nucleotides was required to both a V gene segment and a J gene segment. Rearrangements were called productive when the CDR3 lacked stop codons and stayed in frame with V and J; all others were non-productive. CDR3 was defined by IMGT convention, running from the second conserved V-encoded cysteine to the conserved J-encoded phenylalanine. In an earlier analysis of around 600 of the donors, sequences lacking an unambiguous match to a single V gene segment were excluded. An earlier analysis of fewer than 750 of the donors called V segments functional above 56.7% productive rearrangements and segregating when the between-donor standard deviation exceeded 5%. A statistical classification framework was built for diagnosing cytomegalovirus status from the catalog of TCR beta chain sequences. In a later analysis, TCR nucleotide sequences were compared against IMGT/GENE-DB human TR gene sequences so that V and J genes could be assigned. A later analysis assigned CDR3 sequences and most-parsimonious VDJ recombination scenarios with the TCRdist pipeline. In a later analysis, each TCR beta chain was defined by its CDR3 amino acid sequence together with its V-gene family, and reads lacking a unique V-gene family were excluded. To address suspected cross-contamination and a sequencing artifact, a later analysis removed approximately 590 highly shared, low-generation-probability nucleotide sequences. In a later analysis, a clonal expansion index for each public chain was calculated from normalized within-repertoire ranks of inferred template counts. Generation probabilities in a later analysis came from a VDJ recombination model fitted to out-of-frame rearrangements, and those results were checked against IGoR. In a later analysis, TCR-TCR, TCR-HLA and TCR-CMV co-occurrence was scored with hypergeometric tests, and a repertoire-size bias correction was applied to TCR pairs. False discovery rates were estimated in a later analysis by permuting HLA or CMV assignments 20 times. In a later analysis, co-occurring TCRs were grouped using DBSCAN, and TCRdist sequence similarity was added for clustering within HLA-allele-positive subsets. Co-occurrence clustering excluded repertoires with fewer than 30,000 or more than 120,000 public chains, plus five with anomalous nucleotide sharing. This immuneACCESS table, as held by TCRdb, lists in-frame sequences with V and J called but not all clones. Of the missing ones, under half trace to an unresolved V gene in checked studies; the others have no known cause. From that table come the V and J calls and clone size; the DNA was used to work out D and trimming. This sample comprises roughly 150,000 clones, more than 75% of them detected only once. Less than 1% of the sample belongs to the ten largest clones.

The cohort was made up of approximately 670 healthy bone marrow donors. At the time of sampling, all cohort members were nominally healthy, though unrecorded immune exposures were likely present. The donor was CMV seropositive and belonged to the group of 250 to 350 seropositive cohort members. Each donor provided a peripheral blood sample, and peripheral blood mononuclear cells were used for TCR beta sequencing. The Qiagen DNeasy Blood Extraction Kit was used to extract genomic DNA from the blood cell samples. Sequencing was performed on PBMCs. The receptor was derived from a girl aged 2 to 10 in good health and CMV-seropositive.

In nucleotide form, the sequence is TGTGCCTGGAGCGAGACAAGGAACGCTGAAGCTTTCTTT. This codes for CAWSETRNAEAFF. The rearrangement joined TRBV30 to TRBJ1-1; the D gene is not confidently resolved. From its cysteine to its phenylalanine, the CDR3 spans 13 amino acids. Solely the CDR3 DNA is kept, with 39 bases framed from the first base. CDR1 GTSNPN and CDR2 SVGIG are derived from the germline V gene (reference sequence).